This TCR beta chain was documented in a study of shared clonotypes between healthy human individuals (dated by TCRdb to the early 2020s). Study-wide context: The cohort comprised a couple of women and a few men aged 18 to 49 years. For each donor, three plates each were used for CD4 naive and CD4 memory, two plates were used for CD8 naive, and one plate was used for CD8 memory. To estimate repertoire size and how much clonotypes are shared between individuals, the study performed deep sequencing of blood TCR repertoires from roughly five healthy adults. Libraries were prepared and TCR repertoires were sequenced by different laboratories using diverse techniques, in order to increase sequencing depth and limit assay-specific biases. Per donor, leukapheresis produced somewhere between about 0.9 and 9.5 billion PBMCs.

Notes on this clone: This receptor's antigen is unknown. No much larger clone is present one base from it, and per-base qualities are unavailable.

TCR CDR3 regions were amplified from genomic DNA by multiplex PCR using the deep immunoSEQ assay. For each cell subset, the extracted genomic DNA was distributed evenly across all wells of several immunoSEQ 96-well plates, and each plate served as one replicate. For sorted subsets, about 220 ng of genomic DNA, equivalent to some 33,000 T cell genomes, went into each replicate PCR. Purified libraries were measured with a Qubit 3.0 fluorometer, size-checked on a Bioanalyzer 2100, and measured again with the KAPA Library Quantification kit. Every immunoSEQ 96-well plate was sequenced on a dedicated single-read 150-cycle Illumina NextSeq 550 flow cell. On the authors' methods: Because the immunoSEQ output included only junctional sequences and no quality scores, the filtering could not be the same as the filtering used for full-length reads. Sequences were annotated with PyIR, a Python wrapper for IgBLAST v1.9, and V/J genes and CDR3 were assigned using IMGT germline references. Reads were removed for weak V/J assignments (E-value above 1e-6), missing CDR3, stop codons, out-of-frame junctions, or ambiguous translated residues. A V3J clonotype was defined by an identical inferred V gene, J gene, and CDR3 amino acid sequence. Percentage overlap between repertoires was calculated by dividing the number of shared unique clonotypes by the size of the smaller repertoire. Three approaches were used to assess repertoire richness: RTK rarefaction, the Chao1 estimator, and Recon v2.1 estimates of unobserved clonotypes. Generation probabilities were computed with OLGA for all TCRbeta clonotypes obtained by the gDNA method from several donors. TCRdb obtained this table from immuneACCESS and retained in-frame rearrangements with V and J assigned. These tables miss some clones; where compared with another copy, unresolved V genes account for less than half of the shortfall, and the remainder is unexplained. The V and J calls and the clone size are those of that table, but D and trimming were determined from the DNA. Within this sample are under 1 million clones, with 90% to 98% of them counted one time only. The top ten clonotypes cover about 0.25% of the sample.

What the research found in general, with its limitations: The genetic and exposure-history diversity represented was limited by the small number of donors. Sampling was restricted to blood, and TCR repertoires in tissue are likely to differ from TCR repertoires in blood. Even with the large sequencing depth, rarefaction of the sorted-subset datasets indicated that sequencing was incomplete. Pairwise subsampling led to the expectation that sequencing depth would affect the degree of clonotype sharing among donors. Larger estimated clonotype richness was generally found for naive subsets than for memory subsets. Compared with non-shared clonotypes, clonotypes shared by all four sorted-subset donors had higher generation probabilities. Roughly 5% of naive CD4, roughly 3.6% of naive CD8, 2.3% of memory CD4, and 0.4% of memory CD8 clonotypes were shared across several donors.

Taken from cysteine to phenylalanine, the CDR3 has 16 residues. The entry retains the CDR3 DNA only, 48 bases that are in frame from base 1. Per the germline V gene (reference sequence), SEHNR is the CDR1 and FQNEAQ is the CDR2. V ends up 6 bases short and J 8 bases short, with an unmatched junction base count of 11. CD8 naive samples consisted of CD45RO-negative cells that were positively selected for CCR7, yielding a CD45RA+CCR7+ population without TemRA cells. The donors were healthy, HIV-negative adults with no recently reported acute infections or vaccinations. Only Caucasian adults living in Nashville, Tennessee, USA were represented among the donors. Blood was collected by leukapheresis, and PBMCs were isolated by Ficoll-Histopaque density gradient centrifugation and then cryopreserved in liquid nitrogen vapor phase. Analytical flow cytometry was used to check the purity and quantity of each magnetically sorted T cell population. From each sorted fraction, genomic DNA was isolated and quantified by UV absorbance on a Nanodrop 2000c.

Source material: naive CD8+ T cells sorted from blood. The intended sense of this specimen's cell subset or site label: CD45RA+CCR7+. The TCR originated in a man aged 25 to 40 in good health. Rearrangement joined TRBV7-9 to TRBJ2-4; 12 nucleotides in the junction match TRBD1. The bases read TGTGCCAGCAGATCGGGGACAGGGGGCTGGCAAGACATTCAGTACTTC. Translated, this gives CASRSGTGGWQDIQYF.